A selection of T cell receptor beta chains follows, all from one sample in a study of T cells in Graves' hyperthyroidism and ophthalmopathy. TCRdb re-called the multiplex PCR reads through MiXCR, storing one row per CDR3 protein. The sample lists some 740,000 distinct CDR3 sequences, 12% to 15% occurring once. Sequenced: blood. These receptors originate from a woman aged 18-35 years with Graves' hyperthyroidism. The CDR3 runs from the conserved cysteine through the conserved F or W. A D gene is named only where the DNA matches it firmly. Only some rows state a clone size, as once, few, many or a class for expanded clones.

d_call: -
clone_size: few
j_call: TRBJ1-2
v_call: TRBV19
cdr3_nt: TGTGCCAGTAGTATGAGGGCTGGCTACACCTTC
cdr3_aa: CASSMRAGYTF

d_call: TRBD1
clone_size: many
j_call: TRBJ1-5
v_call: TRBV20-1
cdr3_nt: TGCAGTGCTAGATTGGCAGGGGGCGATCAGCCCCAGCATTTT
cdr3_aa: CSARLAGGDQPQHF

d_call: -
clone_size: -
j_call: TRBJ1-3
v_call: TRBV2
cdr3_nt: TGTGCCAGCAGCCCTCAACAGGTTACCTCTGGAAACACCATATATTTT
cdr3_aa: CASSPQQVTSGNTIYF

d_call: -
clone_size: -
j_call: TRBJ2-7
v_call: TRBV7-6
cdr3_nt: TGTGCCAGCGCTGGGCCCCGGAGCTCCTACGGGCAGTACTTC
cdr3_aa: CASAGPRSSYGQYF

d_call: -
clone_size: many
j_call: TRBJ1-4
v_call: TRBV20-1
cdr3_nt: TGCAGTGCTAGAGCCAGCGGCCCGGCCGGGATTAATGAAAAACTGTTTTTT
cdr3_aa: CSARASGPAGINEKLFF

d_call: -
clone_size: few
j_call: TRBJ2-2
v_call: TRBV24-1
cdr3_nt: TGTGCCACCAGTGACCGAGGGGGCACCGGGGAGCTGTTTTTT
cdr3_aa: CATSDRGGTGELFF

d_call: -
clone_size: few
j_call: TRBJ1-1
v_call: TRBV7-8
cdr3_nt: TGTGCCAGCAGTGCCGTGACGAACACTGAAGCTTTCTTT
cdr3_aa: CASSAVTNTEAFF

d_call: TRBD1
clone_size: many
j_call: TRBJ1-4
v_call: TRBV4-2
cdr3_nt: TGTGCCAGCAGCCAAGAGTCCCCCAGGGGGCCTGCAACTAATGAAAAACTGTTTTTT
cdr3_aa: CASSQESPRGPATNEKLFF

d_call: -
clone_size: -
j_call: TRBJ2-7
v_call: TRBV7-2
cdr3_nt: TGTGCCAGCAGCCCATGGGGGACGCCCTACGAGCAGTACTTC
cdr3_aa: CASSPWGTPYEQYF

d_call: -
clone_size: few
j_call: TRBJ1-2
v_call: TRBV10-3
cdr3_nt: TGTGCCATCAGCGGAAACGACAGGACGGGAGGGTACTATGGCTACACCTTC
cdr3_aa: CAISGNDRTGGYYGYTF

d_call: -
clone_size: many
j_call: TRBJ1-5
v_call: TRBV5-6
cdr3_nt: TGTGCCAGCAGCTTGGGCCAGGGTGTCCAGCCCCAGCATTTT
cdr3_aa: CASSLGQGVQPQHF

d_call: -
clone_size: -
j_call: TRBJ2-1
v_call: TRBV30
cdr3_nt: TGTGCCTGGAGTGTACGGCAGGGGGGGGACTACGAGCAGTTCTTC
cdr3_aa: CAWSVRQGGDYEQFF

d_call: -
clone_size: many
j_call: TRBJ2-7
v_call: TRBV11-2
cdr3_nt: TGTGCCAGCAGCTTAGAGCGGGGGCCCGCCTACGAGCAGTACTTC
cdr3_aa: CASSLERGPAYEQYF

d_call: -
clone_size: -
j_call: TRBJ1-6
v_call: TRBV10-2
cdr3_nt: TGCGCCAGCAGTGAAACGATGGGTGGAAGCTATAATTCACCCCTCCACTTT
cdr3_aa: CASSETMGGSYNSPLHF

d_call: TRBD1
clone_size: -
j_call: TRBJ1-2
v_call: TRBV5-6
cdr3_nt: TGTGCCAGCAGCTTGGTGGGGGGACAGGTCTACACCTTC
cdr3_aa: CASSLVGGQVYTF

d_call: TRBD1
clone_size: many
j_call: TRBJ2-3
v_call: TRBV10-2
cdr3_nt: TGCGCCAGTACCGGGACAGGGTTTGCAGATACGCAGTATTTT
cdr3_aa: CASTGTGFADTQYF

d_call: -
clone_size: -
j_call: TRBJ1-1
v_call: TRBV28
cdr3_nt: TGTGCCAGCAGACTGGACACTGAAGCTTTCTTT
cdr3_aa: CASRLDTEAFF

d_call: TRBD2
clone_size: many
j_call: TRBJ2-3
v_call: TRBV5-1
cdr3_nt: TGCGCCAGCAGCTTCGGAGGGCTAGCGGGATCAGATACGCAGTATTTT
cdr3_aa: CASSFGGLAGSDTQYF

d_call: -
clone_size: many
j_call: TRBJ2-1
v_call: TRBV20-1
cdr3_nt: TGCAGTGCTACAAGGGGTGCGTACAATGAGCAGTTCTTC
cdr3_aa: CSATRGAYNEQFF

d_call: -
clone_size: many
j_call: TRBJ2-5
v_call: TRBV6-1
cdr3_nt: TGTGCCAGCAGTTGGGCCTCACCCATCCTGGGGGTCCGGTTACAAGCTCAAGAGACCCAGTACTTC
cdr3_aa: CASSWASPILGVRLQAQETQYF

d_call: TRBD2
clone_size: -
j_call: TRBJ2-2
v_call: TRBV5-1
cdr3_nt: TGCGCCAGCAGCCCAACTAGCGGGAATAACACCGGGGAGCTGTTTTTT
cdr3_aa: CASSPTSGNNTGELFF

d_call: -
clone_size: many
j_call: TRBJ2-1
v_call: TRBV7-2
cdr3_nt: TGTGCCAGCAGCTCCGACAGCGGCGAGCAGTTCTTC
cdr3_aa: CASSSDSGEQFF

d_call: -
clone_size: many
j_call: TRBJ2-3
v_call: TRBV3-1
cdr3_nt: TGTGCCAGCAGAAGCGGACGGAGTAGAAGCACAGATACGCAGTATTTT
cdr3_aa: CASRSGRSRSTDTQYF

d_call: TRBD2
clone_size: -
j_call: TRBJ2-1
v_call: TRBV11-2
cdr3_nt: TGTGCCAGCAGCTACACTAGCGGTTCCTCCTACAATGAGCAGTTCTTC
cdr3_aa: CASSYTSGSSYNEQFF

d_call: TRBD2
clone_size: many
j_call: TRBJ2-3
v_call: TRBV7-8
cdr3_nt: TGTGCCAGCAGCTTAGTACTTGGCGGGAGGGAGACAGATACGCAGTATTTT
cdr3_aa: CASSLVLGGRETDTQYF

d_call: -
clone_size: -
j_call: TRBJ2-2
v_call: TRBV5-1
cdr3_nt: TGCGCCAGCAGCTCCGTACGACCCGGGGAGCTGTTTTTT
cdr3_aa: CASSSVRPGELFF

d_call: -
clone_size: few
j_call: TRBJ1-5
v_call: TRBV6-1
cdr3_nt: TGTGCCACCTTCCACGGGGAGGGTAATCAGCCCCAGCATTTT
cdr3_aa: CATFHGEGNQPQHF

d_call: -
clone_size: -
j_call: TRBJ2-3
v_call: TRBV7-9
cdr3_nt: TGTGCCAGCAGCCCCGGATCAGTGAGCACAGATACGCAGTATTTT
cdr3_aa: CASSPGSVSTDTQYF

d_call: -
clone_size: -
j_call: TRBJ2-7
v_call: TRBV10-3
cdr3_nt: TGTGCCATCAGTGATGGGGGTACCGAGCAGTACTTC
cdr3_aa: CAISDGGTEQYF

d_call: TRBD1
clone_size: -
j_call: TRBJ2-2
v_call: TRBV30
cdr3_nt: TGTGCCTGGAGCCTCCGCCCCGGGACAGGGCCCGGGGAGCTGTTTTTT
cdr3_aa: CAWSLRPGTGPGELFF

d_call: TRBD2
clone_size: many
j_call: TRBJ2-1
v_call: TRBV5-4
cdr3_nt: TGTGCCAGCAGCTTGGGAGGGACTAGTTACAATGAGCAGTTCTTC
cdr3_aa: CASSLGGTSYNEQFF

d_call: TRBD2
clone_size: few
j_call: TRBJ2-3
v_call: TRBV27
cdr3_nt: TGTGCCAGCAGTTCAACCGGGACTAGCGGCACAGATACGCAGTATTTT
cdr3_aa: CASSSTGTSGTDTQYF

d_call: TRBD1
clone_size: many
j_call: TRBJ1-5
v_call: TRBV5-6
cdr3_nt: TGTGCCAGCAACCGACAGGGACAGAGCAATCAGCCCCAGCATTTT
cdr3_aa: CASNRQGQSNQPQHF

d_call: -
clone_size: -
j_call: TRBJ2-6
v_call: TRBV7-2
cdr3_nt: TGTGCCAGCAGCTTAGCGGAGGGGTTTGGGGCCAACGTCCTGACTTTC
cdr3_aa: CASSLAEGFGANVLTF

d_call: -
clone_size: -
j_call: TRBJ2-5
v_call: TRBV6-1
cdr3_nt: TGTGCCAGCGCCCGTGGGGAGACCCAGTACTTC
cdr3_aa: CASARGETQYF

d_call: TRBD2
clone_size: -
j_call: TRBJ2-1
v_call: TRBV7-3
cdr3_nt: TGTGCCAGCAGCTTGGGGCTAGCGGGAGGGCGCTCCTACAATGAGCAGTTCTTC
cdr3_aa: CASSLGLAGGRSYNEQFF

d_call: -
clone_size: many
j_call: TRBJ1-1
v_call: TRBV18
cdr3_nt: TGTGCCAGCTCACCCGTACCAGGGGACCGGGACACTGAAGCTTTCTTT
cdr3_aa: CASSPVPGDRDTEAFF

d_call: -
clone_size: many
j_call: TRBJ2-7
v_call: TRBV6-1
cdr3_nt: TGTGCCAGCAGCAAAAAGGGCTTCTACGAGCAGTACTTC
cdr3_aa: CASSKKGFYEQYF

d_call: TRBD1
clone_size: many
j_call: TRBJ1-5
v_call: TRBV28
cdr3_nt: TGTGCCAGCAGTTCCTCCGGGACAGGGCGTCAGCCCCAGCATTTT
cdr3_aa: CASSSSGTGRQPQHF

d_call: -
clone_size: -
j_call: TRBJ2-7
v_call: TRBV10-3
cdr3_nt: TGTGCCATCAGTGAGTCAGAGGGAAGGGCACCCGAGCAGTACTTC
cdr3_aa: CAISESEGRAPEQYF

d_call: -
clone_size: few
j_call: TRBJ1-1
v_call: TRBV6-2/TRBV6-3
cdr3_nt: TGTGCCAGCAGTCCCCGACCGGCGGGGGGCACTGAAGCTTTCTTT
cdr3_aa: CASSPRPAGGTEAFF

d_call: TRBD1
clone_size: many
j_call: TRBJ2-1
v_call: TRBV7-9
cdr3_nt: TGTGCCAGCAGCCTACCCTACAGGGGTCCGGCGGATTCCTACAATGAGCAGTTCTTC
cdr3_aa: CASSLPYRGPADSYNEQFF

d_call: -
clone_size: few
j_call: TRBJ2-1
v_call: TRBV29-1
cdr3_nt: TGCAGCGTTGGGACAGAAGGGTTCAATGAGCAGTTCTTC
cdr3_aa: CSVGTEGFNEQFF